The 9 T cell receptor beta chains presented below share a single source sample, sequenced in a study of tumor-infiltrating lymphocytes in primary liver carcinoma. Investigators took RNA and DNA out together from 20-30 mg of unsorted bulk tissue. Starting from roughly 0.5 ug of total RNA, TCR beta cDNA was produced with a primer in the constant region. Library construction for TCR beta comprised three nested multiplex PCR rounds performed with slightly modified ARM-PCR. Primers for the first two PCR rounds were TRBV1-TRBV30 forward primers and a C-beta reverse primer (10 cycles per round). One entry per CDR3 protein results from TCRdb running MiXCR on the multiplex PCR reads. The table shows around 29,000 distinct CDR3 sequences, with around 80% occurring only once. Input material: liver tumor tissue from sampling region 5. The subset denotes: tumor region T5, tumor centre. All receptors derive from a middle-aged man with primary liver carcinoma and hepatitis B virus infection.

This clonotype showed up just a few times. Likely a read error: the CDR3 ends without its conserved phenylalanine or tryptophan. V and J are TRBV10-3 and TRBJ2-3; 9 nucleotides agree with TRBD2. CDR3 length: 16 amino acids. Germline CDR1 reads ENHRY; CDR2 reads SYGVKD. The CDR3 reads CAISEHASGRKDTQYL. The CDR3 DNA reads as TGTGCCATCAGTGAACACGCGAGCGGGAGGAAAGATACCCAGTATCTT.

This clonotype was seen repeatedly, ten times or more. A read error is likely, as this CDR3 ends without the conserved phenylalanine or tryptophan. The chain employs TRBV11-2 and TRBJ2-3; no clear D. From germline, CDR1 is SGHAT and CDR2 FQNNGV. The CDR3 sequence is 12 residues long. Trimming removed 5 bases from V and 6 bases from J, with 9 bases in between. The CDR3 DNA follows: TGTGCCAGCAGCCCCTGGGCGGATACGCAGTATCTT. Amino acid sequence: CASSPWADTQYL.

This clonotype came up a few times. This could be a read error, since a much larger clone is one nucleotide away. The J gene is TRBJ2-5, the V gene TRBV5-1; tentative D call: TRBD1 (8 bases). The DNA end favors TRBJ2-1, so the J call may be wrong. The CDR3 length is 16 residues. The germline V gene has CDR1 SGHRS and CDR2 YFSETQ. The CDR3 is CASSLGWTGREETQFF. The CDR3 coding sequence is TGCGCCAGCAGCTTGGGGTGGACAGGGAGGGAAGAGACCCAGTTCTTC.

A note on this clonotype: The junction departs from the called germline gene at one end, perhaps through a read error. CDR3: CASNLALGGANTGGPFF. The CDR3 nucleotides are TGTGCCAGCAACTTAGCATTAGGAGGGGCGAACACCGGAGGGCCGTTTTTT. V and J are TRBV11-2 and TRBJ2-2; D is perhaps TRBD2 (6 bases). From germline, CDR1 is SGHAT and CDR2 FQNNGV. The CDR3 has 17 amino acids.

Details on this clonotype: Its ends do not fully match the called genes, so a read error is possible. This chain connects TRBV7-6 to TRBJ2-1; a possible D gene is TRBD1 (6 bases). The CDR3 totals 16 residues. Germline V gene lookup returns CDR1 SGHVS and CDR2 FNYEAQ. CDR3 in amino acids: CTSSFTSGDGYNEQFF. As DNA, the CDR3 is TGTACCAGCAGTTTCACCTCAGGGGACGGATACAATGAGCAGTTCTTC.

In its sample, this clonotype was seen once. The junction and the germline gene differ at one end; a read error may be behind it. The chain employs TRBV11-1 and TRBJ2-5, with 7 bases identical to TRBD1. This CDR3 is 14 amino acids long. The V gene's germline CDR1 is SGHAT and CDR2 FQDESV (reference sequence). The CDR3 protein is CASGGQVEVETLYF. For the CDR3, the DNA is TGTGCCAGCGGTGGACAGGTGGAGGTAGAGACCCTGTACTTC. The full variable domain, rest sourced from reference TRBV11-1 and TRBJ2-5, is EAEVAQSPRYKITEKSQAVAFWCDPISGHATLYWYRQILGQGPELLVQFQDESVVDDSQLPKDRFSAERLKGVDSTLKIQPAELGDSAMYLCASGGQVEVETLYFGPGTRLLVL.

The V and J genes are TRBV11-2 and TRBJ2-3; D ambiguous. Gene TRBJ1-5 matches the end of the DNA better, so the J call may be wrong. The CDR3 consists of 15 residues. Germline assignment: CDR1 SGHAT and CDR2 FQNNGV. This CDR3 is CASSILQSRPDTQHF. The CDR3 coding sequence is TGTGCCAGCAGCATACTACAGAGTCGGCCAGATACGCAGCATTTT.

In DNA, the CDR3 is TGTGCCATGAGCGAACCCCTCCGACTAGCGGGAACCACAGATACGCAGTATTTT. This codes for CAMSEPLRLAGTTDTQYF. The rearrangement links TRBV10-3 to TRBJ2-3; TRBD2 matches at 11 bases. This CDR3 is 18 amino acids long. Trimming took 9 bases from V and 2 from J; bases not matched to a gene: 16. Per germline, CDR1 ENHRY and CDR2 SYGVKD.

As regards this clonotype: One end of the junction fails to match germline, which may point to a read error. The V and J genes are TRBV11-2 and TRBJ2-7; TRBD2 might be the D (6 bases). CDR1 is SGHAT, CDR2 FQNNGV, per germline. The CDR3 loop spans 15 amino acids. This CDR3 is CVSRFSRGSFYEQYF. CDR3 nucleotide sequence: TGTGTCAGCAGGTTCTCTCGGGGGAGCTTCTACGAGCAGTACTTC.